This T cell receptor beta chain was sequenced for a study of spatial heterogeneity in lung cancer. Study-level results: Coverage of tumor T cells, an estimated figure, was about 7.1% for alpha and approximately 12% for beta chains. How many expanded intratumoral alpha and beta TCRs were present tracked the tumor mutation count, which was a count of nonsynonymous mutations.

As for time point: sample taken at primary tumor resection. Germline V CDR1 and CDR2: SGHRS, YFSETQ. The CDR3 runs to 13 residues. V gave up 3 bases and J gave up 4 bases, with 10 bases separating them. TCRdb re-called the 5' RACE reads through MiXCR, storing one row per CDR3 protein. The sample shows 20,000 to 25,000 distinct CDR3 sequences, approximately 9% of them seen only once. This clonotype was counted a few times. Antigen specificity is unknown. This rearrangement joins TRBV5-1 to TRBJ2-5; tentatively, D is TRBD1 or TRBD2 (6 bases each). This TCR derives from a male donor with early-stage non-small cell lung cancer. Sequences were derived from lung tumor tissue, sampled at surgery. The DNA of the CDR3 is TGCGCCAGCAGCTCCGGGGGCGCAGAGACCCAGTACTTC. Its translation is CASSSGGAETQYF.